This TCR beta chain was documented in a study of blood T cells in healthy people across ages. This clonotype appeared many times. Its antigen is unidentified. The authors ran a second PCR of 7 to 11 cycles using a sample-barcoded 5' primer and a J-beta primer mix. MiXCR was run by TCRdb on the 5' RACE reads, yielding one entry per CDR3 protein. The sample shows around 850,000 distinct CDR3 sequences, roughly 34% of them seen only once. V lost 8 bases to trimming and J lost 0 bases; unmatched junction nucleotides: 10. From germline, CDR1 is MNHNY and CDR2 SVGAGI (reference sequence). The CDR3 covers 17 residues. Study findings and constraints: Changes seen in expanded clonotypes were possibly confounded by donor CMV status left unknown.

Material for sequencing was blood. The origin of this receptor is a man younger than 35 in good health. V is TRBV6-6 and J is TRBJ2-3; 11 bases fit TRBD2. DNA of the CDR3: TGTGCCAGCCTCCGACTAGCGGGATCCTCTAGCACAGATACGCAGTATTTT. Its translation is CASLRLAGSSSTDTQYF.